Each of the 20 T cell receptor beta chains below was sequenced from the same sample in a study of technical replicates of blood from four donors. This table comes from immunoSEQ multiplex PCR, and its TCRdb copy is limited to in-frame clones, with some not included. This table has more than 90,000 clones, approximately 95% appearing once. Specimen: T cells isolated from PBMCs. These receptor sequences come from a human donor in good health.

The chain couples TRBV18 to TRBJ2-2; 7 bases are a match to TRBD1. In germline, CDR1 is KGHSH, CDR2 LQKENI. With 6 bases clipped from V and 1 base from J, the junction kept 5 bases outside the gene matches. CDR3 length equals 15 residues. DNA of the CDR3: TGTGCCAGCTCCCTAAGACAGGGGAACACCGGGGAGCTGTTTTTT. It translates to CASSLRQGNTGELFF.

This clone was recorded only once. V usage is TRBV11-3 and J usage is TRBJ1-2, with 7 bases aligning to TRBD1. This CDR3 spans 16 amino acids. Germline V gives CDR1 SGHNT, CDR2 YENEEA. The V segment lost 5 bases and the J segment 4 bases; nucleotides outside the gene matches: 13. Here the CDR3 reads CASSPTNGQAFYGYTF. The CDR3 region has the DNA TGTGCCAGCAGCCCGACTAACGGACAGGCTTTCTATGGCTACACCTTC.

This chain joins TRBV14 and TRBJ2-7; 10 positions match TRBD1. Germline CDR1 and CDR2: SGHDN and FVKESK. This CDR3 has 17 amino acids. J gave up 1 base and V 2 bases, and 8 bases lay outside the gene matches. The CDR3 protein is CASSQKIWDRGSYEQYF. As DNA, the CDR3 is TGTGCCAGCAGCCAAAAGATATGGGACAGGGGTTCCTACGAGCAGTACTTC.

J is TRBJ2-3 and V is TRBV5-1, with D possibly being TRBD2 (6 bases). The V end lost 0 bases, the J end lost 0 bases, and 8 bases lay between the germline ends. Germline values: CDR1 SGHRS, CDR2 YFSETQ. The CDR3 sequence is 15 residues long. In DNA, the CDR3 is TGCGCCAGCAGCTTGGATAGCGGTAGCACAGATACGCAGTATTTT. Its translation: CASSLDSGSTDTQYF.

V gene TRBV2 combines with J gene TRBJ2-1; 9 nucleotides match TRBD1. This CDR3 spans 13 amino acids. Trimming cost V 10 bases and J 5 bases; bases outside gene matches: 6. The V gene's germline CDR1 is SNHLY and CDR2 FYNNEI. This CDR3 reads CAIRTGADNEQFF. The CDR3 DNA reads TGTGCCATCAGGACAGGGGCGGACAATGAGCAGTTCTTC. Combining the CDR3 with reference TRBV2 and TRBJ2-1 gives the whole variable domain EPEVTQTPSHQVTQMGQEVILRCVPISNHLYFYWYRQILGQKVEFLVSFYNNEISEKSEIFDDQFSVERPDGSNFTLKIRSTKLEDSAMYFCAIRTGADNEQFFGPGTRLTVL.

V gene TRBV19 combines with J gene TRBJ1-3; possible D gene TRBD1, 5 bases. This CDR3 comprises 16 residues. Trimming left V 5 bases short and J 0 bases short, with 14 bases between. Germline CDR1 reads LNHDA; CDR2 reads SQIVND (reference sequence). CDR3 amino acids: CASSPTDTSSGNTIYF. The CDR3 nucleotides are TGTGCCAGTAGTCCGACGGACACGAGCTCTGGAAACACCATATATTTT.

As to this clone: Germline and junction disagree at one end, which may indicate a read error. The rearrangement links TRBV28 to TRBJ1-2; 8 nucleotides line up with TRBD1. The CDR3 spans 10 residues. Germline V gene data show CDR1 as MDHEN and CDR2 as SYDVKM. CDR3 nucleotides: TGTGCCAGCAGTGACAGGGGCCTCTTCTTC. Its translation: CASSDRGLFF.

The count of this clone is one. The chain is built from TRBV6-5 and TRBJ2-1; 7 nucleotides agree with TRBD1. V was pared by 2 bases and J by 7 bases, with 8 bases of the junction left unmatched. CDR1 is MNHEY and CDR2 is SVGAGI in the germline V gene. The CDR3 is 15 amino acids. CDR3 in DNA: TGTGCCAGCAGTTACGACAGGGAGTATGGAAATGAGCAGTTCTTC. Its translation: CASSYDREYGNEQFF.

The chain links TRBV10-3 to TRBJ2-1; a possible D gene is TRBD1 (5 bases). This CDR3 is 12 amino acids long. Trimming left V 10 bases short and J 8 bases short, with 15 bases between. Germline CDR1 and CDR2: ENHRY and SYGVKD. CDR3 in DNA: TGTGCCACGAAGACAGAAGGAGATGAGCAGTTCTTC. Its protein product is CATKTEGDEQFF.

CDR3 sequence: CASSLLGGWGESRTGELFF. The CDR3, as DNA: TGCGCCAGCAGCTTACTGGGAGGATGGGGGGAATCGCGCACCGGGGAGCTGTTTTTT. The chain joins TRBV5-1 to TRBJ2-2; D may be TRBD2 (6 bases). V gave up 2 bases and J gave up 4 bases, with 24 bases separating them. Germline-derived CDR1 and CDR2 are SGHRS and YFSETQ. The CDR3 length is 19 residues.

This sequence joins TRBV11-2 and TRBJ1-5, with 7 bases aligning to TRBD1. Trimming removed 1 base from V and 7 bases from J; junction bases left unmatched: 7. The CDR3 is 15 amino acids. Germline V CDR1 and CDR2: SGHAT, FQNNGV. The CDR3 region is CASSLVSGGGQPQHF. In DNA form, the CDR3 reads TGTGCCAGCAGCTTAGTTTCAGGGGGAGGACAGCCCCAGCATTTT.

J is TRBJ2-1 and V is TRBV10-3, with TRBD2 matching over 10 bases. With 10 bases clipped from V and 3 bases from J, the junction kept 21 bases outside the gene matches. CDR1 and CDR2 from the germline V gene are ENHRY and SYGVKD. This CDR3 contains 19 residues. CDR3 protein: CATGDPLAGTQAGYNEQFF. Here the CDR3 DNA reads TGTGCCACCGGGGATCCACTAGCGGGAACGCAGGCTGGCTACAATGAGCAGTTCTTC.

J is TRBJ2-7 and V is TRBV7-2; TRBD1 matches 7 bases. In germline, CDR1 is SGHTA, CDR2 FQGNSA. V trimming: 3 bases; J trimming: 3 bases; junction bases outside the gene matches: 5. The CDR3 covers 14 residues. The CDR3 region is CASSFAAGGYEQYF. The CDR3 bases are TGTGCCAGCAGCTTTGCGGCAGGGGGCTACGAGCAGTACTTC.

The chain links TRBV11-2 to TRBJ2-2; 8 nucleotides match TRBD1. V was pared by 3 bases and J by 5 bases, with 11 bases of the junction left unmatched. This CDR3 contains 17 residues. Germline V gene data show CDR1 as SGHAT and CDR2 as FQNNGV. CDR3 in amino acids: CASSFVVQGGGTGELFF. CDR3 bases: TGTGCCAGCAGCTTTGTCGTACAGGGGGGAGGTACCGGGGAGCTGTTTTTT.

J is TRBJ2-7 and V is TRBV6-6; 7 positions match TRBD1. Germline assignment: CDR1 MNHNY and CDR2 SVGAGI (reference sequence). This CDR3 region has 12 residues. V trimming: 6 bases; J trimming: 5 bases; junction bases outside the gene matches: 4. The CDR3 DNA is TGTGCCAGCAGACATGACAGGGACGAGCAGTACTTC. Translated: CASRHDRDEQYF.

The gene calls are TRBV28 and TRBJ1-2, with a possible D match to TRBD1 (5 bases). V dropped 2 bases and J dropped 6 bases, with 10 bases sitting between them. Per the germline V gene, CDR1 is MDHEN and CDR2 is SYDVKM. This CDR3 spans 13 amino acids. CDR3 loop: CASSLAGGNGYTF. The CDR3 coding sequence is TGTGCCAGCAGTTTAGCGGGGGGGAATGGCTACACCTTC.

The rearrangement links TRBV18 to TRBJ1-3; TRBD1 is a possible D gene (5 bases). Between the trimmed V and J ends, which lost 5 bases and 0 bases, there was a span of 8 bases. The CDR3 extends over 14 amino acids. CDR1 KGHSH and CDR2 LQKENI come from the germline V gene. CDR3 bases: TGTGCCAGCTCAGGGGACTACTCTGGAAACACCATATATTTT. Translation: CASSGDYSGNTIYF. Variable domain in full (rest from reference TRBV18 and TRBJ1-3): NAGVMQNPRHLVRRRGQEARLRCSPMKGHSHVYWYRQLPEEGLKFMVYLQKENIIDESGMPKERFSAEFPKEGPSILRIQQVVRGDSAAYFCASSGDYSGNTIYFGEGSWLTVV.

The V gene is TRBV27, the J gene TRBJ2-5; D gene unclear. Trimming removed 6 bases from V and 1 base from J, with 9 bases in between. The CDR3 is 13 amino acids. Per germline, CDR1 MNHEY and CDR2 SMNVEV (reference sequence). Here the CDR3 reads CASRNTVQETQYF. CDR3 sequence (DNA): TGTGCCAGCAGGAACACAGTCCAAGAGACCCAGTACTTC.

This clone was detected only once. This chain joins TRBV28 and TRBJ2-7; 10 nucleotides align to TRBD2. The CDR3 contains 17 residues. Germline V CDR1 and CDR2: MDHEN, SYDVKM. J lost 2 bases, V lost 2 bases, and 9 bases had no gene match. CDR3 residues: CASSLTSGKRPTYEQYF. The CDR3 nucleotides are TGTGCCAGCAGTTTAACTAGCGGGAAACGACCTACCTACGAGCAGTACTTC.

V is TRBV11-2 and J is TRBJ2-7; 11 nucleotides line up with TRBD2. J lost 6 bases, V lost 0 bases, and 4 bases had no gene match. This CDR3 region has 15 residues. In germline, CDR1 is SGHAT, CDR2 FQNNGV. CDR3 sequence (DNA): TGTGCCAGCAGCTTAGAACTAGCGGGAGTAATCGAGCAGTACTTC. The encoded protein is CASSLELAGVIEQYF.